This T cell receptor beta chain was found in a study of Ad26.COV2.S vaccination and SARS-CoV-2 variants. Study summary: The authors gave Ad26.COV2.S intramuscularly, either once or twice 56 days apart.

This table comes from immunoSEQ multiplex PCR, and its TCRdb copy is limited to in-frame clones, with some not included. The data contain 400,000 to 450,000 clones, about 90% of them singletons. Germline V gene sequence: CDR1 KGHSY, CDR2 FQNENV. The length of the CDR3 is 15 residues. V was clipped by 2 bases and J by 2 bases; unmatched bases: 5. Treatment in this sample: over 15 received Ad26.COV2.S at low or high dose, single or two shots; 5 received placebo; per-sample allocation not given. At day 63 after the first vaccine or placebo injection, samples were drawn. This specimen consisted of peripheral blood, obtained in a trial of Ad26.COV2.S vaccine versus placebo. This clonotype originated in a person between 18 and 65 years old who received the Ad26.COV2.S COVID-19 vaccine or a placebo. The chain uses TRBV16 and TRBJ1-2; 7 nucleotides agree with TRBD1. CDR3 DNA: TGTGCCAGCAGCCAAAATAGCAGGGGGAACTATGGCTACACCTTC. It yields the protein CASSQNSRGNYGYTF.